The 32 T cell receptor beta chains in this list originate from one sample, sequenced in a study of T-cell reconstitution after alpha-beta-depleted transplantation in children. Unique molecular identifiers tagged the TCRbeta library. TCRdb reprocessed the PCR reads via MiXCR and lists one record per CDR3 protein. The data contain 490,000 or so distinct CDR3 sequences, around 12% of them seen just once; the ten biggest clones take up 5% to 6%. The material was PBMCs from the stem cell graft donor, obtained from the stem cell graft. Receptors originate from a human donor who donated a stem cell graft to a child with combined immunodeficiency.

In this sample, this clonotype turned up many times. The V call is TRBV7-2, the J call TRBJ2-7; tentatively, D is TRBD1 or TRBD2 (5 bases each). The CDR3 sequence is 14 residues long. The germline CDR1 and CDR2 sequences are SGHTA and FQGNSA. V was cut by 5 bases and J by 2 bases, with 13 bases left in between. CDR3 region: CASSPWGPPYEQYF. CDR3 in DNA: TGTGCCAGCAGCCCCTGGGGACCACCCTACGAGCAGTACTTC.

This clonotype came up many times. The chain has TRBV12-3 or TRBV12-4 and TRBJ2-7; tentatively, D is TRBD1 (5 bases). V was trimmed by 3 bases and J by 6 bases, leaving 9 bases between them. The CDR3 is 12 amino acids. CDR3 protein: CASSLAGFEQYF. DNA for the CDR3: TGTGCCAGCAGTTTGGCAGGGTTCGAGCAGTACTTC.

Many counts were recorded for this clonotype. The J gene is TRBJ2-1, the V gene TRBV27, with 8 bases aligning to TRBD2. Per germline, CDR1 MNHEY and CDR2 SMNVEV (reference sequence). CDR3 length equals 16 residues. V trimming: 5 bases; J trimming: 2 bases; junction bases outside the gene matches: 8. The CDR3 nucleotides are TGTGCCAGCAGTGAACTTGCGGGAGGTACCTACAATGAGCAGTTCTTC. This translates into CASSELAGGTYNEQFF.

In its sample, this clonotype was seen many times. V gene TRBV6-5 combines with J gene TRBJ1-4; D is ambiguous. The CDR3 is 11 amino acids. Trimming took 11 bases from V and 2 from J, leaving 6 bases between them. From germline, CDR1 is MNHEY and CDR2 SVGAGI. CDR3 sequence: CAVGTNEKLFF. As DNA, the CDR3 is TGTGCCGTCGGGACTAATGAAAAACTGTTTTTT.

CDR3 in amino acids: CASSLEVAESSYEQYF. CDR3 sequence (DNA): TGTGCCAGCAGCCTCGAGGTAGCTGAGAGCTCCTACGAGCAGTACTTC. This sequence joins TRBV11-2 and TRBJ2-7; no firm D call. In germline, CDR1 is SGHAT, CDR2 FQNNGV. V was cut by 5 bases and J by 0 bases, with 17 bases left in between. This CDR3 is built from 16 residues.

Only a few counts were recorded for this clonotype. This rearrangement joins TRBV9 to TRBJ2-3; possible D gene TRBD2, 6 bases. Deletions cut 2 bases from V and 6 bases from J, with 10 bases between. Germline-derived CDR1 and CDR2 are SGDLS and YYNGEE. The CDR3 contains 13 residues. The CDR3 loop is CASSVLGGDTQYF. The CDR3 DNA reads as TGTGCCAGCAGCGTCTTAGGAGGGGATACGCAGTATTTT.

This clonotype was found once. J is TRBJ2-1 and V is TRBV11-1; no definite D call. This CDR3 comprises 13 residues. The V end was cut by 3 bases, the J end by 7 bases, with 10 bases between. Germline-derived CDR1 and CDR2 are SGHAT and FQDESV (reference sequence). The CDR3 sequence: CASSFISENEQFF. The DNA of the CDR3 is TGTGCCAGCAGCTTCATAAGCGAGAATGAGCAGTTCTTC.

This clonotype was observed a handful of times. This chain joins TRBV29-1 and TRBJ2-2; weak D call: TRBD2 (5 bases). Deletions cut 3 bases from V and 4 bases from J, with 9 bases between. Germline CDR1 SQVTM, CDR2 ANQGSEA. The CDR3 is made up of 13 amino acids. This chain's CDR3 is CSVDRGTTGELFF. The CDR3 DNA reads TGCAGCGTTGATCGGGGAACCACCGGGGAGCTGTTTTTT.

This clonotype appeared a few times. The chain is built from TRBV4-3 and TRBJ1-5; D is uncertain. The CDR3 has 14 residues. The germline gives CDR1 LGHNA, CDR2 YSLEER. V lost 0 bases to trimming and J lost 6 bases, with 9 bases between them. The DNA for the CDR3 is TGCGCCAGCAGCCAAGATCTGGGAGGTCAGCCCCAGCATTTT. It is translated as CASSQDLGGQPQHF.

This rearrangement joins TRBV20-1 to TRBJ1-2; D ambiguous. The CDR3 has 12 residues. The germline V gene has CDR1 DFQATT and CDR2 SNEGSKA (reference sequence). Deletions cut 7 bases from V and 1 base from J, with 10 bases between. CDR3 in amino acids: CSDRSVNYGYTF. For the CDR3, the DNA is TGCAGTGATCGGTCCGTTAACTATGGCTACACCTTC.

This clonotype was observed a handful of times. V and J are TRBV9 and TRBJ2-3; 12 bases agree with TRBD2. This CDR3 region has 17 residues. Germline CDR1 is SGDLS and CDR2 is YYNGEE. The junction had 6 bases not matched to a gene; V was cut back by 1 base and J by 3 bases. In DNA, the CDR3 is TGTGCCAGCAGCGTAAGCCGACTAGCGGGAGTGACAGATACGCAGTATTTT. Its protein is CASSVSRLAGVTDTQYF.

This clonotype was picked up many times. The chain couples TRBV21-1 to TRBJ2-7. TRBV21-1 is a pseudogene segment. The CDR3 runs 14 residues. Here the CDR3 reads CASSNRRDFYEQYF. The CDR3 coding sequence is TGTGCCAGCAGCAACCGCCGGGACTTCTACGAGCAGTACTTC.

This clonotype showed up many times. The chain recombines TRBV12-3 or TRBV12-4 with TRBJ1-6, with D maybe TRBD1 (6 bases). Trimming took off 2 bases at V and 7 bases at J, with 15 bases between the two ends. This CDR3 contains 16 residues. The CDR3 loop is CASSLNGGAGNSPLHF. The CDR3 DNA is TGTGCCAGCAGTTTAAACGGGGGGGCAGGGAATTCACCCCTCCACTTT.

The sample holds a few counts of this clonotype. The V call is TRBV18, the J call TRBJ2-6; D call uncertain. V was clipped by 1 base and J by 4 bases, with 2 bases between them. The CDR3 contains 13 residues. Germline CDR1 KGHSH, CDR2 LQKENI. CDR3 sequence: CASSPQGANVLTF. The DNA of the CDR3 is TGTGCCAGCTCACCACAGGGGGCCAACGTCCTGACTTTC.

This clonotype has a count of ten or more. This rearrangement joins TRBV7-2 to TRBJ2-1; weak D call: TRBD2 (6 bases). Germline V lookup: CDR1 SGHTA, CDR2 FQGNSA. The CDR3 sequence is 14 residues long. V gave up 3 bases and J gave up 8 bases, with 14 bases separating them. Written as DNA, the CDR3 is TGTGCCAGCAGCTTGTTCCTCGGGAGCGATGAGCAGTTCTTC. As protein: CASSLFLGSDEQFF.

This clonotype was seen only a few times. V gene TRBV15 combines with J gene TRBJ2-1, with 7 nucleotides matching TRBD1. Germline CDR1 reads LNHNV; CDR2 reads YYDKDF (reference sequence). The CDR3 is 15 residues long. V dropped 1 base and J dropped 5; count of bases not matched to a gene: 5. CDR3 amino acids: CATSRAGQPDNEQFF. CDR3 sequence (DNA): TGTGCCACCAGCAGAGCGGGACAGCCCGACAATGAGCAGTTCTTC.

This clonotype was recorded many times. The chain recombines TRBV7-2 with TRBJ2-3; D not certain. The CDR3 sequence is 12 residues long. The germline gives CDR1 SGHTA, CDR2 FQGNSA. V lost 5 bases and J lost 2, with 5 bases in between. CDR3 sequence (DNA): TGTGCCAGCAGCGTATTCACAGATACGCAGTATTTT. Translation: CASSVFTDTQYF.

A few counts support this clonotype. The rearrangement uses TRBV7-3 and TRBJ1-6, with no clear D. The CDR3 totals 16 residues. Trimming took 0 bases from V and 8 from J, leaving 14 bases between them. Germline V gene sequence: CDR1 SGHTA, CDR2 FQGTGA. Here the CDR3 reads CASSLTPAGMDSPLHF. The CDR3 nucleotides read TGTGCCAGCAGCTTAACCCCTGCGGGAATGGATTCACCCCTCCACTTT.

The V gene is TRBV10-3, the J gene TRBJ2-7; 7 nucleotides match TRBD1. There are 13 residues in the CDR3. CDR1 ENHRY and CDR2 SYGVKD come from the germline V gene. The junction had 4 bases not matched to a gene; V was cut back by 5 bases and J by 3 bases. For the CDR3, the DNA is TGTGCCATCAGTCTGACAGGGCGCTACGAGCAGTACTTC. It yields the protein CAISLTGRYEQYF.

This clonotype was counted at least ten times. The J gene is TRBJ2-7, the V gene TRBV10-3, with D possibly TRBD1 on 6 matching bases. Germline lookup yields CDR1 ENHRY and CDR2 SYGVKD. V lost 2 bases and J 5 bases, leaving 13 bases between the germline ends. The CDR3 extends over 14 amino acids. The CDR3 is CAISERAGVDEQYF. In DNA, the CDR3 is TGTGCCATCAGTGAGAGGGCAGGGGTGGACGAGCAGTACTTC.

The V gene is TRBV27, the J gene TRBJ2-1; 8 nucleotides agree with TRBD2. V lost 5 bases and J lost 0; bases outside the gene matches: 6. The CDR3 is 16 amino acids. Germline values: CDR1 MNHEY, CDR2 SMNVEV (reference sequence). In DNA, the CDR3 is TGTGCCAGCAGTGTCATAGCGGGGAGCTCCTACAATGAGCAGTTCTTC. Its protein product is CASSVIAGSSYNEQFF.

In this sample, this clonotype turned up a few times. The CDR3 region has the DNA TGTGCCAGCAGTGACCGGACTAGCGGGAGGGGGGAGCAGTACTTC. Translated, it gives CASSDRTSGRGEQYF. The chain is built from TRBV6-2 or TRBV6-3 and TRBJ2-7; 15 bases align to TRBD2. This CDR3 has 15 amino acids. Germline CDR1 is MNHEY and CDR2 is SVGEGT. With V trimmed by 5 bases and J by 7 bases, 6 bases remained unmatched.

This clonotype was observed a few times. V usage is TRBV6-5 and J usage is TRBJ2-3; unclear D gene. The CDR3 is made up of 13 amino acids. V lost 1 base and J 1 base, leaving 3 bases between the germline ends. Germline loops: CDR1 MNHEY, CDR2 SVGAGI. The CDR3 here is CASSYFGTDTQYF. The CDR3 DNA sequence: TGTGCCAGCAGTTACTTTGGCACAGATACGCAGTATTTT.

This chain links TRBV18 with TRBJ1-1; TRBD1 aligns across 7 bases. The CDR3 has 13 amino acids. V gave up 3 bases and J gave up 7 bases; unmatched junction bases: 5. CDR1 KGHSH and CDR2 LQKENI come from the germline V gene. The CDR3 spells CASSPTGTNEAFF. The CDR3 region has the DNA TGTGCCAGCTCACCGACAGGGACCAATGAAGCTTTCTTT.

This clonotype was recorded a few times. The chain joins TRBV12-3 or TRBV12-4 to TRBJ2-5, with 9 bases lining up with TRBD1. CDR3 length equals 20 residues. The trim removed 3 bases at V and 2 bases at J, leaving 19 bases unmatched. The DNA for the CDR3 is TGTGCCAGCAGTTTTGTCTTAGGGACAGGGAGGAGTTTCCTACAAGAGACCCAGTACTTC. Its protein is CASSFVLGTGRSFLQETQYF.

V is TRBV20-1 and J is TRBJ2-1; D unresolved. The CDR3 runs to 13 residues. CDR1 is DFQATT, CDR2 SNEGSKA, per germline (reference sequence). Trimming took 1 base from V and 4 from J, leaving 8 bases between them. The CDR3 coding sequence is TGCAGTGCTAGAGTACCAGTATACAATGAGCAGTTCTTC. It translates to CSARVPVYNEQFF.

This clonotype appeared a few times. The chain joins TRBV25-1 to TRBJ2-3; 8 nucleotides match TRBD1. In germline, CDR1 is MGHDK, CDR2 SYGVNS. The CDR3 is 20 amino acids. V shed 0 bases and J 0 bases; nucleotides not matched to a gene: 14. The CDR3 sequence is CASSEYFSAQGAGSTDTQYF. DNA of the CDR3: TGTGCCAGCAGTGAATATTTCTCGGCGCAGGGGGCAGGGAGCACAGATACGCAGTATTTT.

This clonotype was counted at least ten times. V gene TRBV15 combines with J gene TRBJ2-3, with 7 bases aligning to TRBD1. V trimming: 0 bases; J trimming: 7 bases; junction bases outside the gene matches: 10. Germline CDR1 reads LNHNV; CDR2 reads YYDKDF (reference sequence). This CDR3 region has 16 residues. CDR3 DNA sequence: TGTGCCACCAGCAGAGAGTACGGGACAGCAGGCAATACGCAGTATTTT. Its translation: CATSREYGTAGNTQYF.

This clonotype was seen at least ten times. J is TRBJ1-1 and V is TRBV12-3 or TRBV12-4, with TRBD1 as a possible D gene (5 bases). Trimming pared 2 bases from V and 0 bases from J, leaving 10 bases between. There are 15 residues in the CDR3. CDR3 in amino acids: CASSLSGGMNTEAFF. CDR3 nucleotides: TGTGCCAGCAGTTTAAGCGGGGGGATGAACACTGAAGCTTTCTTT.

V is TRBV2 and J is TRBJ2-1, with 8 nucleotides matching TRBD1. Trimming at V came to 2 bases and at J to 10 bases, leaving 4 bases not matched to a gene. This CDR3 contains 13 residues. From germline, CDR1 is SNHLY and CDR2 FYNNEI. This CDR3 reads CASSESRTGEQFF. The CDR3 nucleotides are TGTGCCAGCAGTGAATCAAGGACAGGGGAGCAGTTCTTC.

At least ten counts were recorded for this clonotype. The rearrangement links TRBV12-3 or TRBV12-4 to TRBJ2-1, with D possibly TRBD1 on 6 matching bases. The CDR3 contains 15 residues. V shed 3 bases and J shed 0 bases, with 9 bases lying between them. The DNA for the CDR3 is TGTGCCAGCAGTTTGACAGGACGCTCCTACAATGAGCAGTTCTTC. It is translated as CASSLTGRSYNEQFF.

In DNA form, the CDR3 reads TGCAGTGCTAGGCCCCCAGGAGGGGCATGGTGGGCCCAGTACTTC. Its translation is CSARPPGGAWWAQYF. The chain combines TRBV20-1 with TRBJ2-5, with a tentative D call TRBD2 (6 bases). Trimming removed 3 bases from V and 9 bases from J, with 23 bases in between. Germline CDR1 reads DFQATT; CDR2 reads SNEGSKA (reference sequence). The CDR3 is 15 residues long.